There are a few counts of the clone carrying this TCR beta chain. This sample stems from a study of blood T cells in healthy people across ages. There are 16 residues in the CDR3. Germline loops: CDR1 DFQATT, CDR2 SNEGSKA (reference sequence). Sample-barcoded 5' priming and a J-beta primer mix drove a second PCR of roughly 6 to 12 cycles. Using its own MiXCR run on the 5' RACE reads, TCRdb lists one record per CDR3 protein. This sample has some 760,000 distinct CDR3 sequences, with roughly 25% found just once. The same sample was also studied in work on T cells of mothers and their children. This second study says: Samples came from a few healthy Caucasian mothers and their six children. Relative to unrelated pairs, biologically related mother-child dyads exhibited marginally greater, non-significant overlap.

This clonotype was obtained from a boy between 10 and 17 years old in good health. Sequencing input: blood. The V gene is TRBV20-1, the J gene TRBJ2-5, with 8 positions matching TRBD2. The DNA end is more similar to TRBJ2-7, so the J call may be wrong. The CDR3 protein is CSARDPSGWDSYEQYF. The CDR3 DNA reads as TGCAGTGCTAGAGATCCTAGCGGGTGGGACTCCTACGAGCAGTACTTC.